The clone carrying this T cell receptor (beta chain) was counted only a few times. The target antigen is unknown. Repertoires were generated with immunoSEQ multiplex PCR, while TCRdb's copy carries only in-frame clones and drops some. Of 4,500 to 7,500 clones detected, roughly 77% appear once; the ten largest clones hold less than 25%. The J segment lost 7 bases and the V segment lost 4 bases, leaving 15 bases of the junction unmatched. The V gene's germline CDR1 is LNHNV and CDR2 YYDKDF (reference sequence). The CDR3 extends over 17 amino acids. This entry comes from a study of immune evolution from preneoplasia to lung adenocarcinoma. Overall study results and limits: Later-stage lesions appeared to have more T cells, more diversity, less clonality.

The rearrangement uses TRBV15 and TRBJ2-1, with TRBD1 matching 8 bases. The clonotype was recovered from a person aged 55-80 years with lung adenocarcinoma. Sample: FFPE adjacent normal lung tissue. DNA of the CDR3: TGTGCCACCAGCACCTTAGACAGGGGTAGAGTCGGGAATGAGCAGTTCTTC. Amino acid sequence: CATSTLDRGRVGNEQFF.